These 15 T cell receptor beta chains share one sample of origin, sequenced in a study of CD8 T cells in Susac syndrome. An input of about 0.5 to 1 ug of RNA was subjected to reverse transcription using random hexamers. TCRdb processed the immunoSEQ multiplex PCR reads anew with MiXCR; each CDR3 protein has one entry. The sample shows more than 85,000 distinct CDR3 sequences, roughly 95% of them seen only once. Sequencing was done on a sample of CD4+ T cells from PBMCs. These receptors all come from a human donor in good health.

This clonotype was observed a single time. The chain carries TRBV4-1 and TRBJ1-1; D remains ambiguous. V lost 1 base to trimming and J lost 0 bases, with 12 bases between them. Per the germline V gene, CDR1 is MGHRA and CDR2 is YSYEKL. This CDR3 contains 16 residues. The CDR3 DNA follows: TGCGCCAGCAGCCAAGGGTGGGTCGCTATGAACACTGAAGCTTTCTTT. As protein: CASSQGWVAMNTEAFF.

The rearrangement uses TRBV19 and TRBJ2-7; 10 nucleotides agree with TRBD2. The germline gives CDR1 LNHDA, CDR2 SQIVND (reference sequence). The J segment lost 2 bases and the V segment lost 1 base, leaving 8 bases of the junction unmatched. CDR3 size: 17 residues. The CDR3 nucleotides are TGTGCCAGTAGTATAGCCCCGGGACTAGCGAGTACCTACGAGCAGTACTTC. Protein: CASSIAPGLASTYEQYF. Full variable domain (outside the CDR3, taken from reference TRBV19 and TRBJ2-7): DGGITQSPKYLFRKEGQNVTLSCEQNLNHDAMYWYRQDPGQGLRLIYYSQIVNDFQKGDIAEGYSVSREKKESFPLTVTSAQKNPTAFYLCASSIAPGLASTYEQYFGPGTRLTVT.

The chain combines TRBV29-1 with TRBJ2-3; D unclear. The CDR3 sequence is 12 residues long. The germline CDR1 and CDR2 sequences are SQVTM and ANQGSEA. The V and J ends lost 8 bases and 6 bases respectively, with 15 bases between them. The CDR3 bases are TGCAGCCCAGGCAGGATCCCGGATACGCAGTATTTT. It yields the protein CSPGRIPDTQYF.

V gene TRBV3-1 combines with J gene TRBJ2-5; 8 bases fit TRBD2. There are 15 residues in the CDR3. CDR1 is LGHDT, CDR2 YNNKEL, per germline (reference sequence). The V and J ends lost 4 bases and 5 bases, in that order; junction bases with no gene match: 9. This CDR3 is CASSPPGLVGETQYF. The CDR3 DNA sequence: TGTGCCAGCAGCCCCCCGGGACTAGTAGGGGAGACCCAGTACTTC.

The chain recombines TRBV7-2 with TRBJ2-5; TRBD2 matches 7 bases. Germline lookup yields CDR1 SGHTA and CDR2 FQGNSA. The CDR3 loop spans 15 amino acids. The trim removed 2 bases at V and 2 bases at J, leaving 5 bases unmatched. The CDR3 is CASSLNGGGQETQYF. DNA of the CDR3: TGTGCCAGCAGCTTAAATGGGGGGGGGCAAGAGACCCAGTACTTC.

This chain links TRBV11-2 with TRBJ2-7, with 7 nucleotides matching TRBD2. CDR3 length equals 15 residues. V gave up 4 bases and J gave up 1 base; unmatched junction bases: 7. Per germline, CDR1 SGHAT and CDR2 FQNNGV. The CDR3 reads CASSSGGGMSYEQYF. Written as DNA, the CDR3 is TGTGCCAGCAGCTCCGGCGGGGGTATGTCCTACGAGCAGTACTTC.

The rearrangement links TRBV7-9 to TRBJ1-4; no firm D call. This CDR3 has 14 amino acids. The V and J ends lost 6 bases and 7 bases respectively, with 15 bases between them. Germline lookup yields CDR1 SEHNR and CDR2 FQNEAQ (reference sequence). CDR3 sequence reads: CASSLWTSGEKLFF. CDR3 bases: TGTGCCAGCAGTCTCTGGACGTCCGGTGAAAAACTGTTTTTT.

This chain uses TRBV28 with TRBJ2-2; maybe TRBD1 (6 bases). This CDR3 region has 16 residues. Looked up from germline, CDR1 is MDHEN and CDR2 is SYDVKM. Deletions cut 5 bases from V and 6 bases from J, with 19 bases between. In DNA, the CDR3 is TGTGCCAGCAGTACATACCGGGACACCGATTCCGGGGAGCTGTTTTTT. Its translation is CASSTYRDTDSGELFF.

The rearrangement links TRBV27 to TRBJ1-2, with no clear D. Trimming took 5 bases from V and 2 from J, leaving 12 bases between them. Germline loops: CDR1 MNHEY, CDR2 SMNVEV (reference sequence). The CDR3 sequence is 14 residues long. The CDR3 DNA is TGTGCCAGCAGTAGTCGGAGAGGGAACTATGGCTACACCTTC. It is translated as CASSSRRGNYGYTF.

This chain joins TRBV7-8 and TRBJ2-7; D remains unclear. CDR3 length: 15 residues. The germline V gene has CDR1 SGHVS and CDR2 FQNEAQ. The ends were cut back, 6 bases at V and 4 bases at J, with 19 bases in the middle. The DNA for the CDR3 is TGTGCCAGCAGTCTCATGCCAGCTGTGGCTTACGAGCAGTACTTC. It codes for CASSLMPAVAYEQYF.

This chain connects TRBV7-8 to TRBJ2-1, with D unresolved. The length of the CDR3 is 15 residues. Trimming removed 1 base at V and 9 bases at J, with 16 bases between. The germline CDR1 and CDR2 sequences are SGHVS and FQNEAQ. The CDR3 sequence is CASSLVGIGFSEQFF. DNA of the CDR3: TGTGCCAGCAGCTTAGTTGGCATCGGCTTTAGTGAGCAGTTCTTC.

This clonotype appeared a single time. Here the CDR3 DNA reads TGTGCCAGCAGATACGACAGGGGCACTGAAGCTTTCTTT. The encoded protein is CASRYDRGTEAFF. This chain uses TRBV6-2 or TRBV6-3 with TRBJ1-1; 8 bases line up with TRBD1. The CDR3 is 13 amino acids. J was trimmed by 4 bases and V by 6 bases; bases with no gene match: 4. Germline CDR1 is MNHEY and CDR2 is SVGEGT.

The chain couples TRBV3-1 to TRBJ2-5; a possible D gene is TRBD2 (5 bases). CDR1 is LGHDT, CDR2 YNNKEL, per germline (reference sequence). V gave up 1 base and J gave up 7 bases, with 13 bases separating them. This CDR3 has 14 amino acids. The DNA of the CDR3 is TGTGCCAGCAGCCAAGGAGGGCCAGCCCGGACCCAGTACTTC. It codes for CASSQGGPARTQYF.

The genes are TRBV3-1 and TRBJ1-5; D not certain. Germline assignment: CDR1 LGHDT and CDR2 YNNKEL (reference sequence). Trimming took off 4 bases at V and 1 base at J, with 8 bases between the two ends. This CDR3 is 14 amino acids long. The CDR3 DNA follows: TGTGCCAGCAGCCTCCAGTGGAGCAATCAGCCCCAGCATTTT. Its protein is CASSLQWSNQPQHF. The full variable domain, its missing parts supplied by reference TRBV3-1 and TRBJ1-5, is DTAVSQTPKYLVTQMGNDKSIKCEQNLGHDTMYWYKQDSKKFLKIMFSYNNKELIINETVPNRFSPKSPDKAHLNLHINSLELGDSAVYFCASSLQWSNQPQHFGDGTRLSIL.

This clonotype has just one count. The rearrangement uses TRBV7-2 and TRBJ2-5; a possible D gene is TRBD2 (6 bases). The CDR3 runs to 13 residues. With 5 bases removed from V and 4 bases from J, the gap between germline ends came to 11 bases. From germline, CDR1 is SGHTA and CDR2 FQGNSA. CDR3 residues: CASSGSGGETQYF. In DNA, the CDR3 is TGTGCCAGCAGCGGTTCCGGGGGAGAGACCCAGTACTTC. The full variable domain, in which reference TRBV7-2 and TRBJ2-5 provide the parts outside the CDR3, is GAGVSQSPSNKVTEKGKDVELRCDPISGHTALYWYRQSLGQGLEFLIYFQGNSAPDKSGLPSDRFSAERTGGSVSTLTIQRTQQEDSAVYLCASSGSGGETQYFGPGTRLLVL.